This TCR beta chain is drawn from a study of blood T cell repertoires in COVID-19. Cohort placement rested on clinical history that participants reported themselves. For recovered donors of Cohort 3, there were two negative PCRs, clearance, or symptom resolution. Germline V lookup: CDR1 LGHNA, CDR2 YNFKEQ. Trimming at V came to 0 bases and at J to 4 bases, leaving 4 bases not matched to a gene. The CDR3 covers 16 residues. Clones were read by immunoSEQ multiplex PCR, and TCRdb kept only the in-frame ones, dropping some. The sample holds around 160,000 clones, over 80% seen once. The sequencing sample was made of PBMCs or T cells enriched from blood (not recorded which). V usage is TRBV4-2 and J usage is TRBJ2-7; 12 bases map to TRBD2. The receptor was isolated from a woman aged 60-75 years who had recovered from COVID-19. CDR3 amino acids: CASSQDLTSGSYEQYF. The CDR3 DNA sequence: TGTGCCAGCAGCCAAGACCTGACTAGCGGGAGTTACGAGCAGTACTTC.